This entry concerns a single T cell receptor (beta chain). TCRdb redid the calling of the PCR reads with MiXCR, one entry per CDR3 protein. This table holds about 10,000 distinct CDR3 sequences, approximately 50% found once. This record comes from a study of immune characterization of retroperitoneal liposarcoma. The TCR was taken from a female donor with retroperitoneal liposarcoma. The sample comprised tumor tissue.

As DNA, the CDR3 is TGTGCCAGCAGTGAAGTCGGCGGGTATAGCACAGATACGCAGTATTTT. Its protein product is CASSEVGGYSTDTQYF. The chain joins TRBV6-1 to TRBJ2-3; tentative D call: TRBD2 (5 bases). The germline V gene has CDR1 MNHNS and CDR2 SASEGT. The CDR3 consists of 16 residues. V lost 1 base, J lost 0 bases, and 11 bases lay in between.